The T cell receptor (beta chain) under discussion was sequenced for a study of blood T cells in healthy people across ages. A sample-barcoded 5' primer and a J-beta primer mix were used in a second PCR of roughly 6 to 12 cycles. TCRdb analysed the 5' RACE reads with MiXCR anew, one entry per CDR3 protein. The top ten clones hold about 0.8% of a sample with 1 million or so distinct CDR3 sequences, around 27% of them seen once. Per the germline V gene, CDR1 is SQVTM and CDR2 is ANQGSEA. This CDR3 region has 15 residues. The ends were cut back, 6 bases at V and 2 bases at J, with 18 bases in the middle. The same sample was also studied in work on T cells of mothers and their children.

The sequenced material came from blood. The receptor's source is a girl aged 2 to 10 in good health. This chain joins TRBV29-1 and TRBJ2-3, with D hard to call. The CDR3 nucleotides read TGCAGCGTGGATGGTCCCGGATCCGACACAGATACGCAGTATTTT. Amino acids: CSVDGPGSDTDTQYF.